This T cell receptor (beta chain) was observed in a study of T cell responses to AZD1222 COVID-19 vaccine. Study details: Some second doses came at about 4 weeks and others at about 12 weeks; these were pooled.

This CDR3 region has 16 residues. Germline V lookup: CDR1 SGHTA, CDR2 FQGTGA. The ends lost 3 bases at V and 6 bases at J; junction bases unmatched: 5. Worth noting for this clone: No antigen is known for it.

Using immunoSEQ multiplex PCR, the repertoire was profiled, and TCRdb retains in-frame clones only, with some absent. Of about 110,000 clones in the sample, roughly 86% were seen once. Study outcomes and limitations: Nearly half of spike-specific TCRs reportedly target unmutated variant regions. Donors skewed white British and female; clonal diversity was possibly underestimated. Spike-wide coverage was observed for vaccine-associated CD4 TCRs, with dominant responses at 160-218 and 743-854.

This receptor was obtained from an adult in good health. The chain couples TRBV7-3 to TRBJ2-1; 13 nucleotides align to TRBD2. This sample comprised peripheral blood, obtained on day 0 of AZD1222 vaccination. The CDR3 sequence is CASSLSGTSGANEQFF. The CDR3 bases are TGTGCCAGCAGCTTGTCTGGGACTAGCGGGGCCAATGAGCAGTTCTTC.